The source of this TCR beta chain is a study of response to subunit inactivated influenza vaccine. MiXCR, applied by TCRdb to the RT-PCR reads, yields one record per CDR3 protein. The sample includes about 480,000 distinct CDR3 sequences, over 25% of them seen just once. Trimming took 3 bases from V and 7 from J, leaving 16 bases between them. The CDR3 spans 14 residues. Study outcomes and limitations: Authors suggested few new T cells are recruited by each seasonal influenza vaccination.

In the case of this clonotype: The target antigen is unknown. One base away lies a much larger clone, so this may be a sequencing read error.

The source material was CD4+ T cells sorted from PBMCs, sampled roughly 5 days after vaccination. The clonotype originates from a man aged 50-59 years who received an inactivated influenza vaccine. This sequence joins TRBV12-3 or TRBV12-4 and TRBJ2-7; D might be TRBD2 (6 bases). CDR3 amino acids: CASSFIRLGWEQYF. Here the CDR3 DNA reads TGTGCCAGCAGTTTCATCAGACTAGGGTGGGAGCAGTACTTC.